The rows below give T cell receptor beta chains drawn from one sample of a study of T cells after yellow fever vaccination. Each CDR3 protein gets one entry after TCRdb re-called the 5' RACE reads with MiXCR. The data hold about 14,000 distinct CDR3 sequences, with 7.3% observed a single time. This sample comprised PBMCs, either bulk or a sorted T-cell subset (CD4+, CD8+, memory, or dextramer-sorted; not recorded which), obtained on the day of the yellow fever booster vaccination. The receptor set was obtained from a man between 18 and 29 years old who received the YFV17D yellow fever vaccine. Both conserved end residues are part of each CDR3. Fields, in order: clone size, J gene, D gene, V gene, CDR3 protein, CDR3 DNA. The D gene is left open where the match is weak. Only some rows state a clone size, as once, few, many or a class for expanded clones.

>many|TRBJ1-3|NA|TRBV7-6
CTSSPGGSSGNTIYF
TGTACCAGCAGCCCCGGTGGGAGCTCTGGAAACACCATATATTTT
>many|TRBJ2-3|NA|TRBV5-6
CASSLEFWVRAGPVTDTQYF
TGTGCCAGCAGCTTGGAGTTCTGGGTCCGGGCGGGACCCGTCACAGATACGCAGTATTTT
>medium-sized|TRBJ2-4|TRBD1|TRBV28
CASSLQYRGVTKNIQYF
TGTGCCAGCAGTTTGCAATACAGGGGAGTAACCAAAAACATTCAGTACTTC
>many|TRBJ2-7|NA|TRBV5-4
CASSLEAGAREQYF
TGTGCCAGCAGCTTGGAGGCAGGGGCAAGGGAGCAGTACTTC
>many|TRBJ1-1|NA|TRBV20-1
CSAIRSTGTLGAFF
TGCAGTGCTATACGATCTACAGGGACCCTAGGGGCTTTCTTT
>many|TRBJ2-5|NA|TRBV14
CASSQNRETQYF
TGTGCCAGCAGCCAAAATAGGGAGACCCAGTACTTC
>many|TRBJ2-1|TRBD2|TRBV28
CASRHGGGKNNEQFF
TGTGCCAGCAGACACGGGGGGGGCAAAAACAATGAGCAGTTCTTC
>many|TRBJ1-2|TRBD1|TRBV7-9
CASTTPTGPYGYTF
TGTGCCAGCACCACCCCGACAGGGCCCTATGGCTACACCTTC
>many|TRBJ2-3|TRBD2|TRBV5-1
CASSLTFSGGASDTQYF
TGCGCCAGCAGCTTGACCTTTAGCGGGGGGGCCTCGGATACGCAGTATTTT
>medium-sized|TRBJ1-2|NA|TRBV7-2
CASSLVRYGGYTF
TGTGCCAGCAGCTTAGTTAGGTATGGAGGCTACACCTTC
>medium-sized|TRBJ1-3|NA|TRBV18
CATRSGSSGNTIYF
TGTGCCACCCGATCAGGGAGCTCTGGAAACACCATATATTTT
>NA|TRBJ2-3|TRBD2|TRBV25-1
CASSGTSGHTDTQYF
TGTGCCAGCAGTGGTACTAGCGGACACACAGATACGCAGTATTTT
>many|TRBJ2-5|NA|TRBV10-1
CATFRGRGVLLAQYF
TGCGCCACCTTCCGAGGTCGGGGCGTCCTGTTGGCCCAGTACTTC
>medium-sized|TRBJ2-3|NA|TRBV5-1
CASRSADTQYF
TGCGCCAGCAGGAGCGCAGATACGCAGTATTTT
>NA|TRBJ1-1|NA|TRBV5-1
CASSPGQTQYTEAFF
TGCGCCAGCAGCCCCGGACAGACACAGTACACTGAAGCTTTCTTT
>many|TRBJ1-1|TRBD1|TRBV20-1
CSAWGQGRGDTEAFF
TGCAGTGCTTGGGGACAGGGAAGGGGGGACACTGAAGCTTTCTTT
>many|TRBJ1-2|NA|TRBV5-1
CASSSGTLGGYTF
TGCGCCAGCAGCTCCGGGACCCTAGGTGGCTACACCTTC
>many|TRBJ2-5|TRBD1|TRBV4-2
CASSHSGTGSVRQETQYF
TGTGCCAGCAGCCACTCCGGGACAGGATCGGTGCGTCAAGAGACCCAGTACTTC
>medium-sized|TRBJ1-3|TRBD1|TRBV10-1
CASTRTGVIFGTIYF
TGCGCCAGTACCCGGACAGGGGTTATCTTCGGCACCATATATTTT
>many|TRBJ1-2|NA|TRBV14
CASSQSKKQGFYGYTF
TGTGCCAGCAGCCAAAGCAAGAAACAGGGCTTCTATGGCTACACCTTC
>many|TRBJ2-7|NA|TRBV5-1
CASSRGENEQYF
TGCGCCAGCAGCCGGGGCGAGAACGAGCAGTACTTC
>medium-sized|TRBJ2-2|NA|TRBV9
CASTRENTGELFF
TGTGCCAGCACCCGGGAGAACACCGGGGAGCTGTTTTTT
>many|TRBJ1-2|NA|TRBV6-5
CASSYNREVGYTF
TGTGCCAGCAGTTACAACCGGGAGGTCGGCTACACCTTC
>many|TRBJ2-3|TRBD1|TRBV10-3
CAISDPAKQWTGIGFQTDTQYF
TGTGCCATCAGTGACCCCGCTAAACAGTGGACAGGGATAGGTTTTCAGACAGATACGCAGTATTTT
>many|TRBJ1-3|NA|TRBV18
CASSPLGISSGNTIYF
TGTGCCAGCTCACCCCTGGGGATCAGCTCTGGAAACACCATATATTTT
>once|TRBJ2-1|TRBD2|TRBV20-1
CSAPSTGLGNEQFF
TGCAGTGCTCCGAGTACGGGACTAGGGAATGAGCAGTTCTTC
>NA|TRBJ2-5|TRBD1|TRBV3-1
CASSQDRPGQLQETQYF
TGTGCCAGCAGCCAAGATAGGCCGGGACAGCTTCAAGAGACCCAGTACTTC
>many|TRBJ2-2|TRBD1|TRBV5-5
CASSLRFGQAGELFF
TGTGCCAGCAGCTTGAGGTTTGGACAGGCCGGGGAGCTGTTTTTT
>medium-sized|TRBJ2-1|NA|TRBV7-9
CASTAGRVENEQFF
TGTGCCAGCACCGCGGGTCGGGTGGAAAATGAGCAGTTCTTC
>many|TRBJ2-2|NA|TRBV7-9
CASSFLLETGELFF
TGTGCCAGCAGCTTCCTTTTAGAAACCGGGGAGCTGTTTTTT
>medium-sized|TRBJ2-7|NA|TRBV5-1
CASSLDPLGEQYF
TGCGCCAGCAGCCTGGACCCACTGGGGGAGCAGTACTTC
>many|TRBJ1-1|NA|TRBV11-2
CASSLGRDTEAFF
TGTGCCAGCAGCTTAGGCAGGGACACTGAAGCTTTCTTT
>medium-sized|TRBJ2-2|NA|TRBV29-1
CSAYTGTGELFF
TGCAGCGCTTACACGGGCACCGGGGAGCTGTTTTTT
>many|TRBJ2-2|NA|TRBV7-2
CASSRQYGGELFF
TGTGCCAGCAGCCGACAGTATGGCGGGGAGCTGTTTTTT
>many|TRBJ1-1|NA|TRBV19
CASSQQVGTEAFF
TGTGCCAGTAGCCAACAAGTCGGCACTGAAGCTTTCTTT
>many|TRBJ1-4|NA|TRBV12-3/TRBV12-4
CASTPGLINEKLFF
TGTGCCAGCACCCCGGGGTTGATTAATGAAAAACTGTTTTTT
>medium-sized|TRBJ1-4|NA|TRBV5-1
CASSYLGVSREKLFF
TGCGCCAGCAGCTACTTGGGGGTGTCGCGGGAAAAACTGTTTTTT
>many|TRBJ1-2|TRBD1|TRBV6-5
CASNPGGNYGYTF
TGTGCCAGCAATCCAGGGGGCAACTATGGCTACACCTTC
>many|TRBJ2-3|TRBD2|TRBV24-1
CATSPASGGADTQYF
TGTGCCACCAGTCCTGCTAGCGGGGGGGCAGATACGCAGTATTTT
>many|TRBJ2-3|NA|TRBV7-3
CASKGSGDTQYF
TGTGCCAGCAAAGGCTCGGGTGATACGCAGTATTTT
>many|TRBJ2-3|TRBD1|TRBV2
CAGSGTGPLDTQYF
TGTGCCGGTTCCGGGACAGGTCCTTTGGATACGCAGTATTTT
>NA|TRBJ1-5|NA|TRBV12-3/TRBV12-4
CASSLAGPGVISNQPQHF
TGTGCCAGCAGTTTAGCGGGGCCCGGGGTCATTAGCAATCAGCCCCAGCATTTT
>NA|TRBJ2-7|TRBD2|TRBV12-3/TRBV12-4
CASRDSLAGPGEQYF
TGTGCCAGCAGAGACTCACTAGCGGGACCAGGCGAGCAGTACTTC
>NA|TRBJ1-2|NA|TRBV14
CASSPRRGGLYTF
TGTGCCAGCAGCCCCAGACGGGGGGGGCTTTACACCTTC
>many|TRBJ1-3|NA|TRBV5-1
CASSLSSGNTIYF
TGCGCCAGCAGCCTCTCCTCTGGAAACACCATATATTTT
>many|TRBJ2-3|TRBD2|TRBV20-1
CSASDSGGADTQYF
TGCAGTGCTAGTGATAGCGGGGGGGCAGATACGCAGTATTTT
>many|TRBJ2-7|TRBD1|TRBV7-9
CASSLTGDYEQYF
TGTGCCAGCAGCTTGACAGGGGACTACGAGCAGTACTTC
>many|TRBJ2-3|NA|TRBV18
CASSRPAGDTDTQYF
TGTGCCAGCTCTCGACCGGCCGGTGACACAGATACGCAGTATTTT
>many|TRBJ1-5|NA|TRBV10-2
CASSASPNQPQHF
TGCGCCAGCAGTGCCAGCCCCAATCAGCCCCAGCATTTT
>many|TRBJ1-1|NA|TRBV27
CASEKGTEAFF
TGTGCCAGCGAAAAGGGTACTGAAGCTTTCTTT